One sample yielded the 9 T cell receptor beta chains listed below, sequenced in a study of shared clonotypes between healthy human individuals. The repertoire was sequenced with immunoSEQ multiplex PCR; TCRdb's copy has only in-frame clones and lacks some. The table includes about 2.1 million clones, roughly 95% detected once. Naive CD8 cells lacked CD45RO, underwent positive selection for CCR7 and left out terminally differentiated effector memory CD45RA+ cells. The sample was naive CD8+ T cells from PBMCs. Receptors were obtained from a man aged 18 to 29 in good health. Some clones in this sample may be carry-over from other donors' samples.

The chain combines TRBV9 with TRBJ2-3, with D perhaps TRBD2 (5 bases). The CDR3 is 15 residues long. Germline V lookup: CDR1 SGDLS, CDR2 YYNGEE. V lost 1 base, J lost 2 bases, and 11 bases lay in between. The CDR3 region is CASSVSGRDTDTQYF. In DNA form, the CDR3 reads TGTGCCAGCAGCGTAAGTGGGAGAGACACAGATACGCAGTATTTT.

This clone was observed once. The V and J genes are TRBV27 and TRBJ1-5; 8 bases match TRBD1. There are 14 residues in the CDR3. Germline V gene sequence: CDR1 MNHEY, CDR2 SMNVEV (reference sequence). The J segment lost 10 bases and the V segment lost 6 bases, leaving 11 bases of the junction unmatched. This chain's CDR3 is CASSYSGGLAPQHF. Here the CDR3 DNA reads TGTGCCAGCAGCTACTCAGGGGGCCTCGCCCCCCAGCATTTT.

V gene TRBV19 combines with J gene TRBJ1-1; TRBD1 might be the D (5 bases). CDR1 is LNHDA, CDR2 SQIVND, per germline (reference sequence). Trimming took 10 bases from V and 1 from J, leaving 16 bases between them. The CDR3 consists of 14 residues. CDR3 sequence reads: CAIRRGPPNTEAFF. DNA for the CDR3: TGTGCCATCAGAAGGGGACCGCCGAACACTGAAGCTTTCTTT. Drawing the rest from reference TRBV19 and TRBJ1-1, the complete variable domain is DGGITQSPKYLFRKEGQNVTLSCEQNLNHDAMYWYRQDPGQGLRLIYYSQIVNDFQKGDIAEGYSVSREKKESFPLTVTSAQKNPTAFYLCAIRRGPPNTEAFFGQGTRLTVV.

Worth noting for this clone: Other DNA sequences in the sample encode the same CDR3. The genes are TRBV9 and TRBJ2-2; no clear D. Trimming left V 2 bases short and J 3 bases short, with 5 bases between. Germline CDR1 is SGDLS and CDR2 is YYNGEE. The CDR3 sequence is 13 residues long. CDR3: CASSVGDTGELFF. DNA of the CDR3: TGTGCCAGCAGCGTTGGGGACACCGGGGAGCTGTTTTTT. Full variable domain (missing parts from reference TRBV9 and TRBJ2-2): DSGVTQTPKHLITATGQRVTLRCSPRSGDLSVYWYQQSLDQGLQFLIQYYNGEERAKGNILERFSAQQFPDLHSELNLSSLELGDSALYFCASSVGDTGELFFGEGSRLTVL.

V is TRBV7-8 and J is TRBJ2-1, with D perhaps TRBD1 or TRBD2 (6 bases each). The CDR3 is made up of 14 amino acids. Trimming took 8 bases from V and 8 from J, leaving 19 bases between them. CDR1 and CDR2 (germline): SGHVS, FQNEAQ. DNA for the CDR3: TGTGCCAGCTCCCGGGCCAATGGGGGGCATGAGCAGTTCTTC. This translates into CASSRANGGHEQFF. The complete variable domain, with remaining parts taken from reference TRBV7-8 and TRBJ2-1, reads GAGVSQSPRYKVAKRGQDVALRCDPISGHVSLFWYQQALGQGPEFLTYFQNEAQLDKSGLPSDRFFAERPEGSVSTLKIQRTQQEDSAVYLCASSRANGGHEQFFGPGTRLTVL.

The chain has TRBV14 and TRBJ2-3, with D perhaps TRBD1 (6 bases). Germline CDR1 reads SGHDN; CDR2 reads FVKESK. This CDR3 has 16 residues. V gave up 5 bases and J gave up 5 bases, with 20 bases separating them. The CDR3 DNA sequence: TGTGCCAGCAGCAAACGAGACAGGCCAAGCGGAGATACGCAGTATTTT. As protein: CASSKRDRPSGDTQYF.

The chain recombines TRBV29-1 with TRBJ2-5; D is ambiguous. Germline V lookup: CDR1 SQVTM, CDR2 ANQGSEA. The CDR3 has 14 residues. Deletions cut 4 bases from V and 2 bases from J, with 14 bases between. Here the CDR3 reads CSVVRPLQQETQYF. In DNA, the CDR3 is TGCAGCGTTGTAAGGCCGCTGCAACAAGAGACCCAGTACTTC.

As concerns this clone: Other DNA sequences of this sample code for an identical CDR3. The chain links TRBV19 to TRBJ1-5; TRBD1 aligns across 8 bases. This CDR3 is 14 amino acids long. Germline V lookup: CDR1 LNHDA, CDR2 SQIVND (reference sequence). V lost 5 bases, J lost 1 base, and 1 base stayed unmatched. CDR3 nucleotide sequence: TGTGCCAGTAGTCGACAGGGGAGCAATCAGCCCCAGCATTTT. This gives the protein CASSRQGSNQPQHF.

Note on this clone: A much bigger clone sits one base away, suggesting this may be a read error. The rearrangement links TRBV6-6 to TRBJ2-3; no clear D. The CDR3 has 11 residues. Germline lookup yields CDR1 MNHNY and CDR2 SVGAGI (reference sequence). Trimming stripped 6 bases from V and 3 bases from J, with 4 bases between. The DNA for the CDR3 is TGTGCCAGCAGGTGGACAGATACGCAGTATTTT. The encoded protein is CASRWTDTQYF.